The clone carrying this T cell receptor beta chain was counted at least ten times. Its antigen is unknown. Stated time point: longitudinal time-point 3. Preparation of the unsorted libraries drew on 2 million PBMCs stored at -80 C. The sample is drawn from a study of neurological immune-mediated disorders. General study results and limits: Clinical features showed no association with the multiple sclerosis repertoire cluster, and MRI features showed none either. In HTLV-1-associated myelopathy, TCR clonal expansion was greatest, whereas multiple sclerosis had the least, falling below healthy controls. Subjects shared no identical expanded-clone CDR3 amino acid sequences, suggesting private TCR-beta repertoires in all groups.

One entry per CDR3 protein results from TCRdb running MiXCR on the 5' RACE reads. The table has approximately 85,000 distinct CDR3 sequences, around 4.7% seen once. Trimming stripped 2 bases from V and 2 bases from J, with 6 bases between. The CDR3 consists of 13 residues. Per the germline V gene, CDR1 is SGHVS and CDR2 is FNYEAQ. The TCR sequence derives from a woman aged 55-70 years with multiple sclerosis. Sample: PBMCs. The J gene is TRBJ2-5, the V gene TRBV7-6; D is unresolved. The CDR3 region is CASSLHGQETQYF. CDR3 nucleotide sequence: TGTGCCAGCAGCTTACACGGGCAAGAGACCCAGTACTTC.